A single sample gave rise to the 15 T cell receptor beta chains below, sequenced in a study of blood T cells in healthy people across ages (dated by TCRdb to about 2015). Libraries came from 5' RACE. Sequencing took place on an Illumina HiSeq 2500. A second roughly 7 to 11 cycle PCR used a sample-barcoded 5' primer and a J-beta primer mix. TCRdb reran the public reads through fastp at Q25 and MiXCR, keeping productive beta chains. A single entry per CDR3 protein holds the most common genes and DNA from its merged rows. The sample yields around 800,000 distinct CDR3 sequences; roughly 24% were counted once. 3% of the sample belongs to the ten largest clones. The same data also contributed to another study, on T cells of mothers and their children.

The sequenced sample was blood. Source of these receptors: a boy aged 10-17 years in good health.

This clonotype was picked up one time. The conserved final phenylalanine or tryptophan is absent from the CDR3, which likely points to a read error. This chain joins TRBV19 and TRBJ2-3; D might be TRBD2 (5 bases). The germline CDR1 and CDR2 sequences are LNHDA and SQIVND (reference sequence). Trimming removed 4 bases at V and 4 bases at J, with 21 bases between. The CDR3 runs 17 residues. CDR3 region: CASSTPPRVFGADTQYS. The CDR3 DNA reads TGTGCCAGTAGTACTCCCCCAAGGGTTTTCGGGGCAGATACGCAGTATTCT.

This chain connects TRBV5-1 to TRBJ2-6, with 9 bases aligning to TRBD1. J was trimmed by 2 bases and V by 1 base; bases with no gene match: 4. The CDR3 sequence is 17 residues long. The V gene's germline CDR1 is SGHRS and CDR2 YFSETQ. CDR3 protein: CASSLNYRGPGANVLTF. CDR3 DNA sequence: TGCGCCAGCAGCTTGAACTACAGGGGGCCTGGGGCCAACGTCCTGACTTTC.

This clonotype has more than one count but fewer than ten. The gene calls are TRBV30 and TRBJ2-5; D could derive from TRBD1 or TRBD2 (5 bases each). Germline V lookup: CDR1 GTSNPN, CDR2 SVGIG (reference sequence). V was shortened by 2 bases and J by 7 bases, with 11 bases between the two germline ends. The CDR3 totals 12 residues. Here the CDR3 DNA reads TGTGCCTGGAGTTATGGGGACGGGACCCAGTACTTC. This sequence encodes CAWSYGDGTQYF.

This clonotype was found a few times. The chain uses TRBV20-1 and TRBJ1-4, with D perhaps matching TRBD1 (6 bases). This CDR3 region has 13 residues. Trimming removed 3 bases from V and 5 bases from J, with 10 bases in between. Per germline, CDR1 DFQATT and CDR2 SNEGSKA (reference sequence). The CDR3 DNA reads TGCAGTGCTAGTCGCCAGGGGAATGAAAAACTGTTTTTT. Its translation is CSASRQGNEKLFF.

This clonotype has just a few counts. The chain joins TRBV12-3 or TRBV12-4 to TRBJ2-3, with 7 bases matching TRBD2. V lost 6 bases and J lost 3; bases outside the gene matches: 9. This CDR3 is 15 amino acids long. CDR3 DNA sequence: TGTGCCAGCAGCCTTCGGGGGGTACCAACAGATACGCAGTATTTT. It translates to CASSLRGVPTDTQYF.

The chain carries TRBV5-1 and TRBJ2-4, with a possible D match to TRBD2 (5 bases). The CDR3 is made up of 15 amino acids. CDR1 is SGHRS, CDR2 YFSETQ, per germline. V was cut by 5 bases and J by 2 bases, with 14 bases left in between. CDR3 region: CASSSGVRTKNIQYF. The CDR3 nucleotides are TGCGCCAGCAGTTCCGGGGTGAGGACCAAAAACATTCAGTACTTC.

J is TRBJ2-7 and V is TRBV7-9; D uncertain. This CDR3 is 14 amino acids long. Germline CDR1 is SEHNR and CDR2 is FQNEAQ (reference sequence). The V gene lost 6 bases and the J gene lost 4 bases, with 16 bases spanning the gap. The CDR3 is CASSRSPSDYEQYF. CDR3 nucleotides: TGTGCCAGCAGTCGCAGTCCGTCGGATTACGAGCAGTACTTC.

This clonotype was recorded many times. CDR3 in amino acids: CSAVNTGRSGEKLFF. The CDR3 nucleotides are TGCAGTGCCGTGAATACGGGGCGTTCAGGTGAAAAACTGTTTTTT. The chain has TRBV20-1 and TRBJ1-4, with D perhaps TRBD1 (5 bases). The CDR3 runs 15 residues. V was cut by 6 bases and J by 7 bases, with 21 bases left in between. Germline V gene data show CDR1 as DFQATT and CDR2 as SNEGSKA (reference sequence).

The V and J genes are TRBV6-7 and TRBJ2-1; D unresolved. TRBV6-7 is assigned to the ORF class and has an uncertain function. CDR3 size: 11 residues. Trimming removed 8 bases from V and 3 bases from J, with 5 bases in between. CDR3 DNA sequence: TGTGCCAGCGTATACTACAATGAGCAGTTCTTC. This encodes CASVYYNEQFF.

The chain couples TRBV4-3 to TRBJ1-6; D is unresolved. This CDR3 comprises 13 residues. CDR1 is LGHNA, CDR2 YSLEER, per germline. The V and J ends lost 0 bases and 12 bases respectively, with 9 bases between them. The chain's CDR3 is CASSQDPGLPLHF. The CDR3 DNA sequence: TGCGCCAGCAGCCAAGATCCGGGTCTACCCCTCCACTTT.

This sequence joins TRBV2 and TRBJ2-7; TRBD1 might be the D (6 bases). The germline V and J ends were trimmed by 2 bases and 1 base, with 18 bases remaining between them. Per germline, CDR1 SNHLY and CDR2 FYNNEI. The CDR3 length is 17 residues. This CDR3 is CASSEFSSTGISYEQYF. CDR3 DNA sequence: TGTGCCAGCAGTGAATTCTCCTCTACAGGGATTTCCTACGAGCAGTACTTC.

V gene TRBV12-3 or TRBV12-4 combines with J gene TRBJ2-1; 8 nucleotides line up with TRBD1. V dropped 2 bases and J dropped 2; count of bases not matched to a gene: 8. The CDR3 is made up of 17 amino acids. The CDR3 sequence is CASSLWWTGWTYNEQFF. The CDR3 DNA reads TGTGCCAGCAGTTTATGGTGGACAGGGTGGACCTACAATGAGCAGTTCTTC.

This clonotype was observed a few times. The CDR3, as DNA: TGCAGCGTTCCCAATACAGAGACCCAGTACTTC. Its translation: CSVPNTETQYF. This chain joins TRBV29-1 and TRBJ2-5; D gene unclear. There are 11 residues in the CDR3. Per germline, CDR1 SQVTM and CDR2 ANQGSEA. V was clipped by 5 bases and J by 4 bases, with 8 bases between them.

V and J are TRBV3-1 and TRBJ2-2; the D call may be TRBD1 or TRBD2 (6 bases each). The CDR3 consists of 16 residues. The germline gives CDR1 LGHDT, CDR2 YNNKEL (reference sequence). Trimming left V 0 bases short and J 6 bases short, with 14 bases between. The CDR3 loop is CASSQDWRGTAGELFF. The CDR3 DNA reads TGTGCCAGCAGCCAAGATTGGAGGGGGACGGCCGGGGAGCTGTTTTTT.

This clonotype was seen more than once but under ten times. V usage is TRBV28 and J usage is TRBJ1-1; TRBD1 matches 9 bases. In germline, CDR1 is MDHEN, CDR2 SYDVKM. The CDR3 consists of 14 residues. V dropped 5 bases and J dropped 6; count of bases not matched to a gene: 7. As DNA, the CDR3 is TGTGCCAGCAGTCCTGGGACAGGGACCGCTGAAGCTTTCTTT. It translates to CASSPGTGTAEAFF.